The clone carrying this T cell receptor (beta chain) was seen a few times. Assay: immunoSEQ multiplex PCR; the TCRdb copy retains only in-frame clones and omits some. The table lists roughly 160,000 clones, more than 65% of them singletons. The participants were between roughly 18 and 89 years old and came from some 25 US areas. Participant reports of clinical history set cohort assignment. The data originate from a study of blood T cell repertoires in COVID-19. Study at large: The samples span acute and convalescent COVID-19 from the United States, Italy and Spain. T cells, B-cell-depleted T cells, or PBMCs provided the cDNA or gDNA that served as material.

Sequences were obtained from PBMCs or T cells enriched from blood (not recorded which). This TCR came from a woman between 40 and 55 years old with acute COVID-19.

The CDR3 DNA follows: TGTGCCAGCAGCTTACCTATAGCGGGAGCTGGCAATGAGCAGTTCTTC. It is translated as CASSLPIAGAGNEQFF. The rearrangement joins TRBV7-9 to TRBJ2-1, with TRBD2 identical over 9 bases. The germline gives CDR1 SEHNR, CDR2 FQNEAQ (reference sequence). With V trimmed by 2 bases and J by 6 bases, 8 bases remained unmatched. The CDR3 spans 16 residues.